This TCR beta chain was sequenced for a study of monozygotic twins with inflammatory bowel disease. Regarding the study as a whole: Among the T cells, different subtypes could not be distinguished.

This CDR3 contains 15 residues. UMIs bearing a 6-nucleotide sample barcode were added through template switching. From its re-call of the 5' RACE reads, TCRdb lists each CDR3 protein once, without DNA. This sample contains nearly 450,000 distinct CDR3 sequences. About this clonotype: Its antigen is unknown.

This sequence originates from a human donor with ulcerative colitis or Crohn's disease, or a healthy co-twin of an affected twin (not recorded which). This rearrangement joins TRBV21-1 to TRBJ2-2; TCRdb designates TRBD2, a call that cannot be tested without DNA. TRBV21-1 is designated a pseudogene. The material sequenced was blood. CDR3 residues: CASSLVAGSVRELFF.